This T cell receptor (beta chain) was identified during a study of T cell changes during pregnancy in multiple sclerosis. The protocol was immunoSEQ multiplex PCR, while the TCRdb copy is restricted to in-frame clones and leaves out a portion. The table shows 69,000 or so clones, with roughly 93% occurring only once. Losses at the gene ends were 2 bases for V and 5 bases for J; bases not matched to a gene: 1. From germline, CDR1 is PRHDT and CDR2 FYEKMQ (reference sequence). The CDR3 is 13 residues long. The sequencing here drew on peripheral blood, taken in the third trimester of pregnancy. The chain uses TRBV13 and TRBJ2-3, with TRBD2 identical over 7 bases. This TCR derives from a female donor with multiple sclerosis, enrolled in a pregnancy study. This chain's CDR3 is CASSLKRGDTQYF. The CDR3 bases are TGTGCCAGCAGCTTAAAGCGGGGAGATACGCAGTATTTT.